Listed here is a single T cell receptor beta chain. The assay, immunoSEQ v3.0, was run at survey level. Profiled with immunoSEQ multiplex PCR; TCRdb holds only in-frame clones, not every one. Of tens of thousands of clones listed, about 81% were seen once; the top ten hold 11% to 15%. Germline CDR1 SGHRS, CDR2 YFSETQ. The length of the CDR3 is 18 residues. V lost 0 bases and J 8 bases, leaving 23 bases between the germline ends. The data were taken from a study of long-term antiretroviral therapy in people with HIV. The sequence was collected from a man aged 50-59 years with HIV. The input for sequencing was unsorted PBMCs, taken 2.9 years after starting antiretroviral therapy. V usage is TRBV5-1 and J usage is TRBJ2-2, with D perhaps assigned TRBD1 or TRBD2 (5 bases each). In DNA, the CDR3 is TGCGCCAGCAGCTTGGCCGGTAGCCGGGGCACCGCAAGGGGGGAGCTGTTTTTT. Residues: CASSLAGSRGTARGELFF.